The rows below give T cell receptor beta chains drawn from one sample of a study of OX40 agonist ivuxolimab in advanced cancers. Produced via immunoSEQ multiplex PCR; TCRdb's table is partial and in-frame only. Among 50,000 or so clones listed, 79% were seen once. Sample: CD4+ or CD8+ T cells sorted from blood, taken in a trial of the OX40 agonist ivuxolimab. The source of these receptors is an adult with an advanced solid tumor such as melanoma, head and neck, liver or kidney cancer. Both conserved end residues are part of each CDR3. The D gene is left open where the match is weak. Clone size is given for some rows only: seen once, a few or many times, or a class if the clone is expanded.

>-|few|TRBV6-5|TRBJ1-6
TGTGCCAGCAGTTACTCATCCCCGGGTACACCCCTCCACTTT
CASSYSSPGTPLHF
>-|few|TRBV2|TRBJ2-2
TGTGCCAGCAGTGCTGCGGGACATCACACCGGGGAGCTGTTTTTT
CASSAAGHHTGELFF
>-|-|TRBV7-3|TRBJ2-5
TGTGCCAGCAGCCCACTAATCGGGGAGACCCAGTACTTC
CASSPLIGETQYF
>TRBD1|-|TRBV7-9|TRBJ1-1
TGTGCCAGCAGCCTAGGACGGGACAGGGAAGCTTTCTTT
CASSLGRDREAFF
>-|-|TRBV11-2|TRBJ2-7
TGTGCCAGCAGCTTAGGGGAGCGGACTACCTACGAGCAGTACTTC
CASSLGERTTYEQYF
>-|-|TRBV5-4|TRBJ2-4
TGTGCCAGCAGCTTAGGACAGAACATTCAGTACTTC
CASSLGQNIQYF
>-|-|TRBV7-2|TRBJ2-7
TGTGCCAGCAGCCCCGATCTCGGGAGAAACTACGAGCAGTACTTC
CASSPDLGRNYEQYF
>-|few|TRBV19|TRBJ2-5
TGTGCCAGTAGTATAGAGGCGGGGATAGGAGAGACCCAGTACTTC
CASSIEAGIGETQYF
>-|-|TRBV5-6|TRBJ2-7
TGTGCCAGCAGCTCTCTGAGAACCATAAACTACGAGCAGTACTTC
CASSSLRTINYEQYF
>-|-|TRBV5-5|TRBJ2-4
TGTGCCAGCAGCTTGGCGCGGACTATAAACATTCAGTACTTC
CASSLARTINIQYF
>TRBD2|-|TRBV7-9|TRBJ2-1
TGTGCCAGCAGCCTAGGACTAGCGGGAGGGATGGGGCTCTACAATGAGCAGTTCTTC
CASSLGLAGGMGLYNEQFF
>-|-|TRBV2|TRBJ2-7
TGTGCCAGCACCACAACGGCCGCGGGGACAGCCGAGCAGTACTTC
CASTTTAAGTAEQYF
>TRBD2|-|TRBV18|TRBJ2-5
TGTGCCAGCTCACCTCGACTAGCGGGGGGGTACCAAGAGACCCAGTACTTC
CASSPRLAGGYQETQYF
>-|-|TRBV7-9|TRBJ2-7
TGTGCCAGCAGCTTAGCGGGAGAGTCCTACGAGCAGTACTTC
CASSLAGESYEQYF
>-|-|TRBV9|TRBJ1-1
TGTGCCAGCAGCGTAACGGGAATGAACACTGAAGCTTTCTTT
CASSVTGMNTEAFF
>TRBD2|-|TRBV5-5|TRBJ2-7
TGTGCCAGCAGCTTGGTTGCTAGCGGAAAGTACGAGCAGTACTTC
CASSLVASGKYEQYF
>-|-|TRBV30|TRBJ1-1
TGTGCCTGGAGTGTACGAGGGAACACTGAAGCTTTCTTT
CAWSVRGNTEAFF
>-|-|TRBV6-6|TRBJ1-2
TGTGCCAGCAGCCCCGCTAGGGGCTACACCTTC
CASSPARGYTF
>-|-|TRBV4-3|TRBJ2-7
TGCGCCAGCAGCCAAGATTGGGACCAGGGGTACGAGCAGTACTTC
CASSQDWDQGYEQYF
>-|-|TRBV7-3|TRBJ1-1
TGTGCCAGCAGCGAAGGGAGTTGGGACACTGAAGCTTTCTTT
CASSEGSWDTEAFF
>-|-|TRBV7-9|TRBJ1-1
TGTGCCAGCAGCCGTGGGATCGTTACGGTAGACACTGAAGCTTTCTTT
CASSRGIVTVDTEAFF
>TRBD1|-|TRBV10-3|TRBJ1-3
TGTGCCATCAGTGGACAGGGGACAAACACCATATATTTT
CAISGQGTNTIYF
>-|-|TRBV6-5|TRBJ1-2
TGTGCCAGCAGTTATTACGGAACCTATGGCTACACCTTC
CASSYYGTYGYTF
>-|-|TRBV6-6|TRBJ2-3
TGTGCCAGCAGCACGGGCACAGATACGCAGTATTTT
CASSTGTDTQYF
>-|-|TRBV11-2|TRBJ1-6
TGTGCCAGCAGACAACAGGGTATGGGGTCACCCCTCCACTTT
CASRQQGMGSPLHF
>-|-|TRBV28|TRBJ1-4
TGTGCCAGCAGTGGGGAGACAGGTCCAACTAATGAAAAACTGTTTTTT
CASSGETGPTNEKLFF
>-|-|TRBV4-3|TRBJ1-6
TGCGCCAGCAGCCAAGATGGCAGGGAGGATTCACCCCTCCACTTT
CASSQDGREDSPLHF
>-|-|TRBV2|TRBJ1-4
TGTGCCAGCAGCGCTCTATCCGGGACAAGTAATGAAAAACTGTTTTTT
CASSALSGTSNEKLFF
>TRBD1|-|TRBV7-9|TRBJ1-2
TGTGCCAGCAGCTTAAAAGACAGGGGGAATGGCTACACCTTC
CASSLKDRGNGYTF
>-|few|TRBV11-2|TRBJ2-1
TGTGCCAGCAGCCCCCGCGGGGCCATAGATGAGCAGTTCTTC
CASSPRGAIDEQFF
>TRBD1|-|TRBV7-8|TRBJ1-5
TGTGCCAGCAGCCCAGGGAACAGGGGGCATCAGCCCCAGCATTTT
CASSPGNRGHQPQHF
>-|-|TRBV11-2|TRBJ2-3
TGTGCCAGCAGCTTAGCCGTTCTAGCCGGCACAGATACGCAGTATTTT
CASSLAVLAGTDTQYF
>-|once|TRBV9|TRBJ1-3
TGTGCCAGCAGCTACTCGTGGGTAGCTGGAAACACCATATATTTT
CASSYSWVAGNTIYF
>-|few|TRBV7-2|TRBJ1-6
TGTGCCAGCCGGGGGACAATTGGGTCACCCCTCCACTTT
CASRGTIGSPLHF
>-|-|TRBV11-1|TRBJ2-3
TGTGCCAGCAGCTTACAGAGGGGCACAGATACGCAGTATTTT
CASSLQRGTDTQYF
>-|-|TRBV7-2|TRBJ2-3
TGTGCCAGCAGCTTAGACAGGGAAACGCAGTATTTT
CASSLDRETQYF
>TRBD2|-|TRBV5-5|TRBJ2-1
TGTGCCAGCAGCCGTACTCTAGCGGGAGGCTCCTACAATGAGCAGTTCTTC
CASSRTLAGGSYNEQFF
>TRBD1|-|TRBV27|TRBJ2-6
TGTGCCAGCAGTCGCCAACAGGGGGCTGGGGCCAACGTCCTGACTTTC
CASSRQQGAGANVLTF
>TRBD1|-|TRBV6-5|TRBJ1-2
TGTGCCACCAAAGACGGGGACAGTAACTATGGCTACACCTTC
CATKDGDSNYGYTF
>TRBD1|-|TRBV15|TRBJ1-3
TGTGCCACCTCCCGGGACAGGGGGCCTGGAAACACCATATATTTT
CATSRDRGPGNTIYF
>-|-|TRBV2|TRBJ2-3
TGTGCCAGCAAAGGATGGTTTCTAGCAGATACGCAGTATTTT
CASKGWFLADTQYF
>-|-|TRBV28|TRBJ1-6
TGTGCCAGCCGGTCCGGGACACTTAATTCACCCCTCCACTTT
CASRSGTLNSPLHF
>-|-|TRBV5-5|TRBJ2-2
TGTGCCAGCAGCTCCGGGACGTCCGCGAACACCGGGGAGCTGTTTTTT
CASSSGTSANTGELFF
>-|few|TRBV7-9|TRBJ2-7
TGTGCCAGCAGCCCATCTGCTTACGAGCAGTACTTC
CASSPSAYEQYF
>-|once|TRBV29-1|TRBJ1-4
TGCAGCGTGGCCAGCGGAGCTCATGAAAAACTGTTTTTT
CSVASGAHEKLFF
>-|few|TRBV5-4|TRBJ2-2
TGTGCCAGCAGCTCCAAACAGACGAACACCGGGGAGCTGTTTTTT
CASSSKQTNTGELFF
>-|once|TRBV4-2|TRBJ2-2
TGTGCCAGCAGCCCTGGGGGGAACACCGGGGAGCTGTTTTTT
CASSPGGNTGELFF
>-|-|TRBV5-5|TRBJ2-7
TGTGCCAGCAGCTTCCTACTGGGGCGGTACGAGCAGTACTTC
CASSFLLGRYEQYF
>-|-|TRBV7-2|TRBJ1-6
TGTGCCAGCAGCTTAGTGGAGAATTCACCCCTCCACTTT
CASSLVENSPLHF